Below are 24 T cell receptor beta chains sequenced from a single sample in a study of cytomegalovirus exposure and HLA in healthy donors. PCR employed 60 Vbeta and 13 Jbeta primers. Profiling relied on immunoSEQ multiplex PCR, and the TCRdb table lists in-frame clones only, not all of them. This sample has around 190,000 clones, with about 87% found just once. The sample was PBMCs. The receptors stem from a woman aged 18-30 years in good health and CMV-seronegative.

V and J are TRBV9 and TRBJ2-5, with 9 bases aligning to TRBD2. The CDR3 is 16 amino acids. The V gene's germline CDR1 is SGDLS and CDR2 YYNGEE. J was trimmed by 5 bases and V by 4 bases; bases with no gene match: 12. CDR3 in amino acids: CASSPWAGGPRETQYF. The DNA for the CDR3 is TGTGCCAGCAGCCCCTGGGCGGGAGGGCCGCGGGAGACCCAGTACTTC.

Comments on this clone: The sample contains more than one DNA sequence encoding this CDR3. This chain uses TRBV5-1 with TRBJ2-7; tentatively, D is TRBD2 (6 bases). The CDR3 contains 14 residues. The germline gives CDR1 SGHRS, CDR2 YFSETQ. With 2 bases removed from V and 0 bases from J, the gap between germline ends came to 9 bases. The CDR3 spells CASSFGGSSYEQYF. DNA for the CDR3: TGCGCCAGCAGCTTTGGGGGGAGCTCCTACGAGCAGTACTTC.

This clone showed up just once. The chain combines TRBV2 with TRBJ1-1; 8 nucleotides match TRBD1. Per the germline V gene, CDR1 is SNHLY and CDR2 is FYNNEI. There are 13 residues in the CDR3. V lost 5 bases to trimming and J lost 4 bases; unmatched junction nucleotides: 3. The CDR3 spells CASSQGAGTEAFF. The CDR3 DNA sequence: TGTGCCAGCAGTCAGGGGGCGGGCACTGAAGCTTTCTTT.

This rearrangement joins TRBV29-1 to TRBJ2-1; 7 bases align to TRBD2. The CDR3 has 15 amino acids. The germline V gene encodes CDR1 SQVTM and CDR2 ANQGSEA. V lost 7 bases and J lost 0; bases outside the gene matches: 9. The CDR3 region has the DNA TGCAGCGGCTCCCTCCGGGACTACTCCTACAATGAGCAGTTCTTC. Translating gives CSGSLRDYSYNEQFF.

J is TRBJ1-1 and V is TRBV27, with D perhaps TRBD1 (6 bases). V lost 2 bases to trimming and J lost 3 bases, with 16 bases between them. Per germline, CDR1 MNHEY and CDR2 SMNVEV (reference sequence). The CDR3 contains 16 residues. The chain's CDR3 is CASSLEWGQLDTEAFF. In DNA form, the CDR3 reads TGTGCCAGCAGTTTAGAATGGGGGCAGTTGGACACTGAAGCTTTCTTT.

The V gene is TRBV7-8, the J gene TRBJ2-7; TRBD1 matches at 9 bases. Germline CDR1 is SGHVS and CDR2 is FQNEAQ. This CDR3 region has 13 residues. V was clipped by 5 bases and J by 9 bases; unmatched bases: 8. CDR3 coding DNA: TGTGCCAGCAGCCCGACAGGGGGTTGGGCGCAGTACTTC. It translates to CASSPTGGWAQYF.

This chain uses TRBV12-5 with TRBJ2-5; 9 nucleotides align to TRBD2. The V and J ends lost 2 bases and 1 base, in that order; junction bases with no gene match: 2. The length of the CDR3 is 15 residues. Germline CDR1 LGHNT, CDR2 FRNRAP. CDR3 in amino acids: CASGLPSGTQETQYF. The CDR3, as DNA: TGTGCTAGTGGTTTGCCTAGCGGGACCCAAGAGACCCAGTACTTC.

This clone was counted only a few times. The chain employs TRBV5-1 and TRBJ2-2, with 9 bases identical to TRBD1. Germline CDR1 reads SGHRS; CDR2 reads YFSETQ. V gave up 1 base and J gave up 3 bases; unmatched junction bases: 4. This CDR3 is 16 amino acids long. The CDR3: CASSLTGGLYTGELFF. The CDR3 DNA reads TGCGCCAGCAGCTTGACAGGGGGCTTATACACCGGGGAGCTGTTTTTT.

The J gene is TRBJ1-5, the V gene TRBV5-5; D is perhaps TRBD1 (5 bases). CDR1 is SGHKS, CDR2 YYEKEE, per germline (reference sequence). CDR3 size: 15 residues. The ends were cut back, 4 bases at V and 6 bases at J, with 17 bases in the middle. CDR3 in amino acids: CASSLGGGRPQPQHF. As DNA, the CDR3 is TGTGCCAGCAGCCTGGGGGGGGGACGCCCTCAGCCCCAGCATTTT.

The chain uses TRBV28 and TRBJ2-3; D is ambiguous. Trimming stripped 5 bases from V and 8 bases from J, with 11 bases between. Per the germline V gene, CDR1 is MDHEN and CDR2 is SYDVKM. The CDR3 is made up of 12 amino acids. In DNA form, the CDR3 reads TGTGCCAGCAGTGTTCGAAGAGGTACGCAGTATTTT. It translates to CASSVRRGTQYF.

The chain couples TRBV11-3 to TRBJ2-5; tentatively, D is TRBD1 (6 bases). This CDR3 is built from 15 residues. The ends were cut back, 5 bases at V and 4 bases at J, with 17 bases in the middle. The V gene's germline CDR1 is SGHNT and CDR2 YENEEA. CDR3 DNA sequence: TGTGCCAGCAGCGCGGAGGCAGGGGTCCCAGAGACCCAGTACTTC. This gives the protein CASSAEAGVPETQYF.

The J gene is TRBJ1-6, the V gene TRBV5-1; D not resolved. Germline lookup yields CDR1 SGHRS and CDR2 YFSETQ. The germline V and J ends were trimmed by 7 bases and 5 bases, with 7 bases remaining between them. The CDR3 sequence is 12 residues long. CDR3 DNA: TGCGCCAGCCGGGATAATAATTCACCCCTCCACTTT. This encodes CASRDNNSPLHF.

This chain joins TRBV5-5 and TRBJ2-7; 8 bases fit TRBD1. Germline V gene data show CDR1 as SGHKS and CDR2 as YYEKEE (reference sequence). With 0 bases clipped from V and 5 bases from J, the junction kept 10 bases outside the gene matches. The CDR3 covers 16 residues. The CDR3 loop reads CASSLGIWTGINEQYF. The CDR3 DNA follows: TGTGCCAGCAGCTTGGGAATTTGGACAGGGATCAACGAGCAGTACTTC.

The J gene is TRBJ2-5, the V gene TRBV6-5, with 10 bases identical to TRBD2. The DNA end favors TRBJ2-7, so the J call may be wrong. Per germline, CDR1 MNHEY and CDR2 SVGAGI. This CDR3 region has 15 residues. The CDR3 loop is CASSYSSSGSYEQYF. CDR3 sequence (DNA): TGTGCCAGCAGTTACTCGTCTAGCGGGAGTTACGAGCAGTACTTC.

The chain uses TRBV11-1 and TRBJ1-2; 8 bases align to TRBD1. The CDR3 is 13 residues long. V shed 5 bases and J 2 bases; nucleotides not matched to a gene: 1. The germline V gene encodes CDR1 SGHAT and CDR2 FQDESV (reference sequence). The CDR3 DNA reads TGTGCCAGCAGCCGACAGGGGAACTATGGCTACACCTTC. Its translation is CASSRQGNYGYTF. The full variable domain, completed using reference TRBV11-1 and TRBJ1-2, is EAEVAQSPRYKITEKSQAVAFWCDPISGHATLYWYRQILGQGPELLVQFQDESVVDDSQLPKDRFSAERLKGVDSTLKIQPAELGDSAMYLCASSRQGNYGYTFGSGTRLTVV.

The genes are TRBV7-6 and TRBJ2-6, with TRBD2 matching over 12 bases. Per the germline V gene, CDR1 is SGHVS and CDR2 is FNYEAQ. CDR3 length equals 17 residues. The trim removed 1 base at V and 2 bases at J, leaving 0 bases unmatched. In nucleotides, the CDR3 is TGTGCCAGCAGCTTAGGACTAGCGGGGGCTGGGGCCAACGTCCTGACTTTC. It encodes CASSLGLAGAGANVLTF.

This chain uses TRBV30 with TRBJ2-7; weak D call: TRBD1 (5 bases). V was cut by 4 bases and J by 3 bases, with 13 bases left in between. The CDR3 contains 13 residues. Germline V CDR1 and CDR2: GTSNPN, SVGIG (reference sequence). This CDR3 reads CAWNQGMGYEQYF. CDR3 nucleotide sequence: TGTGCCTGGAATCAGGGAATGGGCTACGAGCAGTACTTC.

V and J are TRBV6-5 and TRBJ1-5; 7 nucleotides agree with TRBD1. The CDR3 covers 15 residues. With V trimmed by 2 bases and J by 9 bases, 10 bases remained unmatched. The V gene's germline CDR1 is MNHEY and CDR2 SVGAGI. CDR3 amino acids: CASSYDQGVGAPQHF. In DNA form, the CDR3 reads TGTGCCAGCAGTTACGATCAGGGGGTCGGGGCGCCCCAGCATTTT.

The chain joins TRBV30 to TRBJ2-7; 7 bases are a match to TRBD2. CDR1 is GTSNPN and CDR2 is SVGIG in the germline V gene (reference sequence). Germline trimming cut 4 bases from V and 4 bases from J; bases unmatched to any gene: 10. CDR3 length: 14 residues. The CDR3, as DNA: TGTGCCTGGAACACGGGAGGAGGGTTTTACGAGCAGTACTTC. It specifies CAWNTGGGFYEQYF.

This chain joins TRBV14 and TRBJ1-3; D might be TRBD1 (5 bases). This CDR3 has 15 amino acids. V was trimmed by 1 base and J by 0 bases, leaving 7 bases between them. Germline V lookup: CDR1 SGHDN, CDR2 FVKESK. CDR3 in amino acids: CASSQGQISGNTIYF. CDR3 coding DNA: TGTGCCAGCAGCCAAGGACAGATCTCTGGAAACACCATATATTTT.

The chain links TRBV7-2 to TRBJ2-4; 9 nucleotides match TRBD1. The CDR3 loop spans 16 amino acids. Germline CDR1 is SGHTA and CDR2 is FQGNSA. V lost 4 bases to trimming and J lost 7 bases; unmatched junction nucleotides: 11. The DNA for the CDR3 is TGTGCCAGCAGCTCAGCGTCCGGGACAGGGAGGAACATTCAGTACTTC. It encodes CASSSASGTGRNIQYF.

The chain couples TRBV5-1 to TRBJ2-7; D not certain. Germline values: CDR1 SGHRS, CDR2 YFSETQ. Trimming took off 3 bases at V and 1 base at J, with 14 bases between the two ends. CDR3 length: 15 residues. The CDR3 bases are TGCGCCAGCAGCTCGACGGTGGGCGTTTCCTACGAGCAGTACTTC. Residues: CASSSTVGVSYEQYF.

V is TRBV4-2 and J is TRBJ1-3, with 8 nucleotides matching TRBD1. Per the germline V gene, CDR1 is LGHNA and CDR2 is YNFKEQ. CDR3 length equals 15 residues. V gave up 3 bases and J gave up 2 bases; unmatched junction bases: 3. CDR3 bases: TGTGCCAGCAGCCACGACAGGGGAACTGGAAACACCATATATTTT. This codes for CASSHDRGTGNTIYF.

This clone was recorded once. The chain carries TRBV29-1 and TRBJ1-2; the D gene is possibly TRBD1 (6 bases). CDR3 length equals 13 residues. The germline V gene has CDR1 SQVTM and CDR2 ANQGSEA. Trimming left V 4 bases short and J 1 base short, with 10 bases between. As DNA, the CDR3 is TGCAGCGTTGTTATACAGGGTAACTATGGCTACACCTTC. This codes for CSVVIQGNYGYTF.